A selection of T cell receptor beta chains follows, all from one sample in a study of T-cell reconstitution after alpha-beta-depleted transplantation in children. TCRdb re-called the PCR reads with MiXCR, one entry per CDR3 protein. The sample has around 300,000 distinct CDR3 sequences, roughly a tenth seen once; the top ten hold 7% to 9.5%. This material consisted of PBMCs, taken before TCRalphabeta/CD19-depleted stem cell transplant. These receptor sequences come from a boy under two years old with acute myeloid leukemia, due to receive a stem cell transplant. Both conserved end residues are part of each CDR3. D genes are given only for firm matches. Clone size is not always given. Where it is, it says once, few, many or a class for expanded clones.

d_gene,abundance,j_gene,v_gene,CDR3nt,CDR3aa
-,many,TRBJ2-7,TRBV14,TGTGCCAGCAGCCATCCTCAGTTTTCCTACGAGCAGTACTTC,CASSHPQFSYEQYF
-,few,TRBJ2-5,TRBV9,TGTGCCAGCAGCGGAGGGAAGACCCAGTACTTC,CASSGGKTQYF
TRBD1,many,TRBJ1-5,TRBV28,TGTGCCAGCAGGAGCGGACAGGGCCTATATCAGCCCCAGCATTTT,CASRSGQGLYQPQHF
TRBD2,many,TRBJ2-2,TRBV5-1,TGCGCCAGCAGCTACATCCCGGGACTAGCGGGAGTGACCGGGGAGCTGTTTTTT,CASSYIPGLAGVTGELFF
TRBD2,many,TRBJ2-5,TRBV6-5,TGTGCCAGCAGTTACGGCGGGGGAGAGACCCAGTACTTC,CASSYGGGETQYF
-,-,TRBJ2-1,TRBV6-2/TRBV6-3,TGTGCCAGCAGCGAACCGTCGGTGACCAATGAGCAGTTCTTC,CASSEPSVTNEQFF
-,many,TRBJ2-4,TRBV5-5,TGTGCCAGCAGCTTCCCTCTAGGCAAAAACATTCAGTACTTC,CASSFPLGKNIQYF
TRBD2,many,TRBJ2-7,TRBV7-8,TGTGCCAGCAGCTTAGCCCGACTAGCGGTGAGCTCCTACGAGCAGTACTTC,CASSLARLAVSSYEQYF
-,many,TRBJ2-1,TRBV11-2,TGTGCCAGCAGCCCCCGACGTGAGCAGTTCTTC,CASSPRREQFF
TRBD1,many,TRBJ2-7,TRBV27,TGTGCCAGCAGTTTTTCCAGGGGGTGGTACGAGCAGTACTTC,CASSFSRGWYEQYF
-,few,TRBJ1-2,TRBV6-5,TGTGCCAGCCGACAGCATAACTATGGCTACACCTTC,CASRQHNYGYTF
-,many,TRBJ1-5,TRBV4-3,TGCGCCAGCAGCCAAGGCCATCAGGGAGGCCAGCCCCAGCATTTT,CASSQGHQGGQPQHF
-,many,TRBJ1-5,TRBV19,TGTGCCAGTACCATTCGGGGGATGGGCCAGCCCCAGCATTTT,CASTIRGMGQPQHF
-,many,TRBJ2-2,TRBV5-1,TGCGCCAGCACGATGTCTGGAGGTCAGGGCGGGGAGCTGTTTTTT,CASTMSGGQGGELFF
-,many,TRBJ2-5,TRBV4-2,TGTGCCAGCAGCCAAGGGACCCCCGAAGAGACCCAGTACTTC,CASSQGTPEETQYF
TRBD2,many,TRBJ2-3,TRBV7-9,TGTGCCAGCAGATCTGGACTAGCGGGAGTATCAGATACGCAGTATTTT,CASRSGLAGVSDTQYF
-,-,TRBJ1-3,TRBV29-1,TGCAGCGTGGGGGACACTTACTCTGGAAACACCATATATTTT,CSVGDTYSGNTIYF
-,many,TRBJ2-1,TRBV5-1,TGCGCCAGCAGCTATGCAGGGACCCTACTTAACAATGAGCAGTTCTTC,CASSYAGTLLNNEQFF
-,many,TRBJ2-7,TRBV30,TGTGCCTGGAGTGGATTCGTGAGCCAGTGGTCTAACGAGCAGTACTTC,CAWSGFVSQWSNEQYF
-,many,TRBJ2-2,TRBV6-1,TGTGCCAGCACCCCCTCGGGGGATACCGGGGAGCTGTTTTTT,CASTPSGDTGELFF
-,-,TRBJ2-7,TRBV23-1,TGCGCCAGCAGTCAACATCCGGCAGGGATCCACGAGCAGTACTTC,CASSQHPAGIHEQYF
-,many,TRBJ1-5,TRBV7-2,TGTGCCAGCAGCTTACGGGACGGTAATCAGCCCCAGCATTTT,CASSLRDGNQPQHF
TRBD2,many,TRBJ2-7,TRBV5-1,TGCGCCAGCAGCTGGGCGGGAGAGGCCTACGAGCAGTACTTC,CASSWAGEAYEQYF
-,-,TRBJ2-7,TRBV11-2,TGTGCCAGCAGCATAACCGTGGTTGGTTTCCGGTACGACCAGTACTTC,CASSITVVGFRYDQYF
TRBD2,-,TRBJ2-1,TRBV20-1,TGCAGTGCTCCGACTAGCGGGGGGTTCAGCTCCTACAATGAGCAGTTCTTC,CSAPTSGGFSSYNEQFF
-,many,TRBJ1-2,TRBV2,TGTGCCAGCAGTGAAGAGACGGTTAACTATGGCTACACCTTC,CASSEETVNYGYTF
TRBD1,few,TRBJ1-1,TRBV3-1,TGTGCCAGCAGCCAACCCGTACAGGGGTACACTGAAGCTTTCTTT,CASSQPVQGYTEAFF
-,many,TRBJ2-1,TRBV7-9,TGTGCCAGCAGCCCAATCAATAGGTCTCCCCCCTACAATGAGCAGTTCTTC,CASSPINRSPPYNEQFF
-,many,TRBJ2-7,TRBV11-2,TGTGCCAGCAGCTTAGTCGGGTTTCCCGGGACACCGAGCTCCTACGAGCAGTACTTC,CASSLVGFPGTPSSYEQYF